The subject of this entry is one T cell receptor beta chain. Its antigen remains unidentified. This entry belongs to a study of T cell responses to AZD1222 COVID-19 vaccine. Study-level points and caveats: Repertoires were obtained only post-peak T cell response. There were mostly white British donors and more females than males, and clonal diversity was possibly underestimated.

Germline-derived CDR1 and CDR2 are LNHDA and SQIVND (reference sequence). The CDR3 consists of 14 residues. The V gene lost 7 bases and the J gene lost 9 bases, with 19 bases spanning the gap. Here immunoSEQ multiplex PCR was the method, and the copy in TCRdb shows in-frame clones only, minus some. The table lists about 130,000 clones, approximately 86% of them singletons. V usage is TRBV19 and J usage is TRBJ1-5, with a possible D match to TRBD1 (5 bases). Specimen: peripheral blood, collected on day 0 of AZD1222 vaccination. This receptor was taken from an adult in good health. The CDR3 protein is CASNLGEDPVPQHF. CDR3 nucleotides: TGTGCCAGTAACTTAGGGGAGGACCCGGTGCCCCAGCATTTT.